These 7 T cell receptor beta chains were sequenced from one sample in a study of read filtering for tumor transcriptome and immune sequencing. The library was built from around 400 ng RNA with molecular barcoded adaptors for alpha/delta and beta/gamma chains. MiXCR, run by TCRdb on the reads, gives a single entry per CDR3 protein. The sample yields about 40,000 distinct CDR3 sequences, over 9.5% seen once. The sequenced sample consisted of a population of CD138-negative cells sorted from bone marrow. These receptor sequences come from a donor at least 40 years old with multiple myeloma.

The V gene is TRBV4-1, the J gene TRBJ1-6, with D unresolved. The V end was cut by 0 bases, the J end by 7 bases, with 10 bases between. This CDR3 is 15 amino acids long. The germline V gene encodes CDR1 MGHRA and CDR2 YSYEKL. CDR3 region: CASSQEWTGNSPLHF. DNA for the CDR3: TGCGCCAGCAGCCAAGAATGGACGGGGAATTCACCCCTCCACTTT.

This clonotype was recorded at least ten times. The chain uses TRBV30 and TRBJ2-7; possible D gene TRBD2, 5 bases. Between the trimmed V and J ends, which lost 0 bases and 5 bases, there was a span of 11 bases. Germline values: CDR1 GTSNPN, CDR2 SVGIG (reference sequence). The CDR3 spans 13 residues. Here the CDR3 reads CAWSVAGVNEQYF. CDR3 nucleotides: TGTGCCTGGAGTGTAGCCGGGGTCAACGAGCAGTACTTC.

This clonotype was observed many times. J is TRBJ2-2 and V is TRBV4-1, with D possibly TRBD2 on 6 matching bases. The germline V gene has CDR1 MGHRA and CDR2 YSYEKL. The V gene lost 2 bases and the J gene lost 5 bases, with 12 bases spanning the gap. CDR3 length: 15 amino acids. The DNA of the CDR3 is TGCGCCAGCAGCCAATCACTAGCCTGGACCGGGGAGCTGTTTTTT. As protein: CASSQSLAWTGELFF.

Many counts were recorded for this clonotype. The rearrangement joins TRBV7-8 to TRBJ2-1; the D gene is possibly TRBD2 (7 bases). Trimming took off 7 bases at V and 0 bases at J, with 16 bases between the two ends. CDR1 SGHVS and CDR2 FQNEAQ come from the germline V gene. The CDR3 has 16 residues. The CDR3 nucleotides read TGTGCCAGCATGAACTGGGGGGGCCGCTCCTACAATGAGCAGTTCTTC. Amino acid sequence: CASMNWGGRSYNEQFF. The full variable domain, completed using reference TRBV7-8 and TRBJ2-1, is GAGVSQSPRYKVAKRGQDVALRCDPISGHVSLFWYQQALGQGPEFLTYFQNEAQLDKSGLPSDRFFAERPEGSVSTLKIQRTQQEDSAVYLCASMNWGGRSYNEQFFGPGTRLTVL.

This clonotype was detected ten times or more. The chain carries TRBV2 and TRBJ1-4; D not certain. Trimming removed 8 bases at V and 10 bases at J, with 23 bases between. Germline loops: CDR1 SNHLY, CDR2 FYNNEI. This CDR3 is 15 amino acids long. CDR3 residues: CASQPDGGRRGKLFF. The CDR3 coding sequence is TGTGCCAGCCAACCCGATGGCGGCAGACGAGGAAAACTGTTTTTT.

Regarding this clonotype: A read error is likely, as this CDR3 ends without the conserved phenylalanine or tryptophan. The V and J genes are TRBV30 and TRBJ2-7; 12 positions match TRBD1. CDR3 length equals 16 residues. Unmatched junction bases numbered 11, after V lost 8 bases and J lost 0 bases. Germline-derived CDR1 and CDR2 are GTSNPN and SVGIG (reference sequence). The CDR3: CARGVLGQGASYEQYL. CDR3 DNA sequence: TGTGCCCGGGGTGTTTTGGGACAGGGGGCCTCCTACGAGCAGTACCTC.

This clonotype was detected ten times or more. This chain connects TRBV12-3 or TRBV12-4 to TRBJ2-6; 8 nucleotides align to TRBD1. V lost 9 bases and J lost 1; bases outside the gene matches: 5. The CDR3 contains 15 residues. This chain's CDR3 is CASGQGTSGANVLTF. Written as DNA, the CDR3 is TGTGCCAGTGGACAGGGAACGTCTGGGGCCAACGTCCTGACTTTC.